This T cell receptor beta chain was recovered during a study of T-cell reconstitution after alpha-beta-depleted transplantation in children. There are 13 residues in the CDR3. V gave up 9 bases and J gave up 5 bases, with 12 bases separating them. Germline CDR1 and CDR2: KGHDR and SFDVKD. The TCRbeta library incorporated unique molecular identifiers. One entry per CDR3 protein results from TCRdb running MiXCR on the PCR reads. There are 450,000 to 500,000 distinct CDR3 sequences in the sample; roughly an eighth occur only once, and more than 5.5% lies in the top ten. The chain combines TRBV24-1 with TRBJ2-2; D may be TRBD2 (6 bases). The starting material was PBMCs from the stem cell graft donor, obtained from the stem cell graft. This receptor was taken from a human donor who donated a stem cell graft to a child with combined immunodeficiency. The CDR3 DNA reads TGTGCCACCGAGGAGGGGAGGACCGGGGAGCTGTTTTTT. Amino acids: CATEEGRTGELFF.